This is a list of T cell receptor beta chains from one sample in a study of T cell responses to AZD1222 COVID-19 vaccine. Profiled with immunoSEQ multiplex PCR; TCRdb holds only in-frame clones, not every one. The sample contains fewer than 200,000 clones, approximately 90% of which appear only once. The sample was peripheral blood, taken on day 0 of AZD1222 vaccination. The receptors shown here come from an adult in good health. Both conserved end residues are part of each CDR3. The D gene is left open where the match is weak. Not every row has a clone size; where given, it reads once, few, many or a size class.

.	.	TRBV2	TRBJ1-4	TGTGCCAGCAAAAGGACAGAGGCTAATGAAAAACTGTTTTTT	CASKRTEANEKLFF
.	.	TRBV11-2	TRBJ2-5	TGTGCCAGCAGCTCCGCTGACAAGTACCAAGAGACCCAGTACTTC	CASSSADKYQETQYF
.	.	TRBV27	TRBJ2-5	TGTGCCAGCCGCCCCCTGGGGCGAGAGACCCAGTACTTC	CASRPLGRETQYF
.	.	TRBV30	TRBJ1-6	TGTGCCTTCGGACAAAAAGCGGGTTCCCTCCACTTT	CAFGQKAGSLHF
.	TRBD1	TRBV9	TRBJ1-6	TGTGCCAGCAGCCCAAGGTCGACAGGGGGACGGTCACCCCTCCACTTT	CASSPRSTGGRSPLHF
few	.	TRBV13	TRBJ1-6	TGTGCCAGCAGCTCGTGGCCTTCACCCCTCCACTTT	CASSSWPSPLHF
.	TRBD1	TRBV5-8	TRBJ2-3	TGTGCCAGCAGTTTGACCGACAGGGGGGTAGATACGCAGTATTTT	CASSLTDRGVDTQYF
.	TRBD1	TRBV4-3	TRBJ1-1	TGCGCCAGCAGCCTATCCTACAGGGGGCTGGACACTGAAGCTTTCTTT	CASSLSYRGLDTEAFF
.	.	TRBV6-5	TRBJ1-5	TGTGCCAGCAGGAGACAGGAGCCCAATCAGCCCCAGCATTTT	CASRRQEPNQPQHF
.	.	TRBV19	TRBJ1-5	TGTGCCAGTAGTTTTGGCAGGGGTAGCAATCAGCCCCAGCATTTT	CASSFGRGSNQPQHF
.	.	TRBV27	TRBJ2-1	TGTGCCAGCAGTAGGACGCCGTTGAGCTCCTACAATGAGCAGTTCTTC	CASSRTPLSSYNEQFF
.	.	TRBV20-1	TRBJ2-1	TGCAGTGCTAGTCCCGTTACTAGGGCTGAGCAGTTCTTC	CSASPVTRAEQFF
.	TRBD1	TRBV19	TRBJ2-5	TGTGCCAGTAGTATTTTCCCCCGGACAGGAGGAGCAGAGACCCAGTACTTC	CASSIFPRTGGAETQYF
.	TRBD1	TRBV5-1	TRBJ2-2	TGCGCCAGCAGCCTGATGGGACAGGGAAACACCGGGGAGCTGTTTTTT	CASSLMGQGNTGELFF
.	.	TRBV4-2	TRBJ2-1	TGTGCCAGCAGCCAAGATGGGGGGTTCAATGAGCAGTTCTTC	CASSQDGGFNEQFF
.	.	TRBV12-3/TRBV12-4	TRBJ2-5	TGTGCCAGCAGTCTGCAAGGAACCCAGTACTTC	CASSLQGTQYF
.	.	TRBV10-3	TRBJ1-2	TGTGCCATCAGTGTCGATGGACAGTTGAACTATGGCTACACCTTC	CAISVDGQLNYGYTF
.	TRBD1	TRBV7-2	TRBJ1-5	TGTGCCAGCAGCGTGACAGGGGCGGACAATCAGCCCCAGCATTTT	CASSVTGADNQPQHF
.	.	TRBV14	TRBJ2-1	TGTGCCACCCGAGCGGAGAGCTCCTACAATGAGCAGTTCTTC	CATRAESSYNEQFF
.	TRBD1	TRBV27	TRBJ1-6	TGTGCCAGCAGTCTCCGGACAGGGGCGAGGAGCTCCTATAATTCACCCCTCCACTTT	CASSLRTGARSSYNSPLHF
.	.	TRBV21-1	TRBJ1-2	TGTGCCAGCAGCAAAGCCCTGGCGGCAGGGCATAACTATGGCTACACCTTC	CASSKALAAGHNYGYTF
.	.	TRBV7-9	TRBJ2-3	TGTGCCAGCAGCCAGACAGGCCCCCAGGATACGCAGTATTTT	CASSQTGPQDTQYF
.	.	TRBV3-1/TRBV3-2	TRBJ2-5	TGTGCCAGCAGCCTACTAGGAGGGGAGACCCAGTACTTC	CASSLLGGETQYF
.	.	TRBV7-3	TRBJ1-2	TGTGCCAGCAGTATGACATTGGGCCGAGAGGTGAACTATGGCTACACCTTC	CASSMTLGREVNYGYTF